This T cell receptor (beta chain) was sequenced during a study of blood T cells in healthy people across ages. The wider study: About one barcoded beta molecule per two T cells was captured by template switching.

This clonotype turned up a few times. No fewer than 7 million PBMCs went into each sample. Using a J-beta primer mix together with a sample-barcoded 5' primer, a second PCR was run for about 7 to 12 cycles. Via MiXCR, TCRdb re-called the 5' RACE reads, giving one row per CDR3 protein. The repertoire holds approximately 810,000 distinct CDR3 sequences, with roughly 26% as singletons. This CDR3 is 13 amino acids long. Between the trimmed V and J ends, which lost 2 bases and 2 bases, there was a span of 6 bases. Germline assignment: CDR1 LGHDT and CDR2 YNNKEL (reference sequence). Sequenced: blood. V is TRBV3-1 and J is TRBJ2-5; the D is unclear. This clonotype was obtained from a woman over 75 in good health. Here the CDR3 reads CASSQLSQETQYF. The DNA for the CDR3 is TGTGCCAGCAGCCAACTCTCGCAAGAGACCCAGTACTTC.